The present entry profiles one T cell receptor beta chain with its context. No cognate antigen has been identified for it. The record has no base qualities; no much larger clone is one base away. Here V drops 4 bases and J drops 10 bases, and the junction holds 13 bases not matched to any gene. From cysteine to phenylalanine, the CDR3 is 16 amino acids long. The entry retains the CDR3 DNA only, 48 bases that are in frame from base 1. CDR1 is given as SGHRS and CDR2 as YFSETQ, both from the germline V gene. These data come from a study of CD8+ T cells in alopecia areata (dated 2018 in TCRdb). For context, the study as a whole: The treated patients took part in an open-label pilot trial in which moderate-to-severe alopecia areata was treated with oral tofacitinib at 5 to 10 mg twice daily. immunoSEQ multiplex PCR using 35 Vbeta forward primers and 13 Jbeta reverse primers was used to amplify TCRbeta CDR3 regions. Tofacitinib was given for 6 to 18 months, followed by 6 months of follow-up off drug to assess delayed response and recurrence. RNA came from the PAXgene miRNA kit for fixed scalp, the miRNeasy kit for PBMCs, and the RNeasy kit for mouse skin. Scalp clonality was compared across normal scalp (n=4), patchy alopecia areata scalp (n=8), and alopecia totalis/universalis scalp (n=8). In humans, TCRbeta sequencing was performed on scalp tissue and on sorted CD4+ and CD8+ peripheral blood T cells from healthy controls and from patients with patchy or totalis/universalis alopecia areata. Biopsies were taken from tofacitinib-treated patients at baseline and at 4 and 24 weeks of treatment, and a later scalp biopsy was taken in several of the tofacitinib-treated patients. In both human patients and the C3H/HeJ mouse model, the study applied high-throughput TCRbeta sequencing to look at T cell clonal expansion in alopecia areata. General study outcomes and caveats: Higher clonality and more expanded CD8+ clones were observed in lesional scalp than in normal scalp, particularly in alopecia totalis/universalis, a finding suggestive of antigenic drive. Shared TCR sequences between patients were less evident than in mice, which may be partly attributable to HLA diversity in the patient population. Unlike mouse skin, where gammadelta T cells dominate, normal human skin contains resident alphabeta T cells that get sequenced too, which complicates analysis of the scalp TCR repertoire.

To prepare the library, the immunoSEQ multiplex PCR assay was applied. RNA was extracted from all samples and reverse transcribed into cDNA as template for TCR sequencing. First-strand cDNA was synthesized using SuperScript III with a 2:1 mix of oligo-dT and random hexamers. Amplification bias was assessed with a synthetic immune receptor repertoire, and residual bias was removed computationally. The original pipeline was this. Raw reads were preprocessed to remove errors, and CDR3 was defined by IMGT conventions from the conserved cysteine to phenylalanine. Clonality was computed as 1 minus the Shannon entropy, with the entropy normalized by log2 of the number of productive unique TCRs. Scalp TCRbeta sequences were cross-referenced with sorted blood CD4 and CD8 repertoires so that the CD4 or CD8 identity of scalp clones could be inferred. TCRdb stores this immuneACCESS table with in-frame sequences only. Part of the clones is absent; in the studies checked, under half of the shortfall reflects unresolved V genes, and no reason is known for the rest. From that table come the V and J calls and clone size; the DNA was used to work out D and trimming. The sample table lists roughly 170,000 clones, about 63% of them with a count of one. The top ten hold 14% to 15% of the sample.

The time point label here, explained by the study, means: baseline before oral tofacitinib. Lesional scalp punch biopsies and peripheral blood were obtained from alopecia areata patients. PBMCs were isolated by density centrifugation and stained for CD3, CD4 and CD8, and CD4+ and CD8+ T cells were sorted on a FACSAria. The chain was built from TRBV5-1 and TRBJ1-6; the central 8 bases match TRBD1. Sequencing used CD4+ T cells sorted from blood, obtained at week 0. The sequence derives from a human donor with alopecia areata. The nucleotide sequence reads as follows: TGCGCCAGCAGCCCTGGACAGGGTCGGGCGCGATCACCCCTCCACTTT. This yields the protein CASSPGQGRARSPLHF. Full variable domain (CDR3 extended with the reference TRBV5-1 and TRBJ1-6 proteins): KAGVTQTPRYLIKTRGQQVTLSCSPISGHRSVSWYQQTPGQGLQFLFEYFSETQRNKGNFPGRFSGRQFSNSRSEMNVSTLELGDSALYLCASSPGQGRARSPLHFGNGTRLTVT.